The 9 T cell receptor beta chains below were found in one sample sequenced in a study of blood T cell repertoires in COVID-19. Using immunoSEQ multiplex PCR, the repertoire was profiled, and TCRdb retains in-frame clones only, with some absent. In the table there are under 250,000 clones, 90% of which are singletons. The sequenced sample consisted of peripheral blood. The source of these receptors is a young man with COVID-19, enrolled during active disease.

In this sample, this clone turned up once. The V gene is TRBV28, the J gene TRBJ1-2; D may be TRBD1 (6 bases). The CDR3 extends over 14 amino acids. The V and J ends lost 2 bases and 3 bases respectively, with 10 bases between them. Germline assignment: CDR1 MDHEN and CDR2 SYDVKM. The CDR3 protein is CASSLGGQHYGYTF. In nucleotides, the CDR3 is TGTGCCAGCAGTTTAGGAGGACAGCACTATGGCTACACCTTC.

The chain carries TRBV10-3 and TRBJ2-7; TRBD1 aligns across 8 bases. The V gene end was trimmed by 3 bases and the J gene end by 2 bases; junction bases not matched to a gene: 6. Germline CDR1 reads ENHRY; CDR2 reads SYGVKD. The CDR3 contains 15 residues. The CDR3, as DNA: TGTGCCATCAGTGAACGGACAGGGTCCACCTACGAGCAGTACTTC. Amino acid sequence: CAISERTGSTYEQYF.

The gene calls are TRBV19 and TRBJ1-2; 10 bases map to TRBD1. Germline V gene sequence: CDR1 LNHDA, CDR2 SQIVND (reference sequence). This CDR3 comprises 15 residues. Trimming removed 2 bases from V and 9 bases from J; junction bases left unmatched: 9. CDR3 nucleotide sequence: TGTGCCAGTAGTATAATGGGACAGGGGCTAGCAAGCTACACCTTC. Encoded protein: CASSIMGQGLASYTF.

This sequence joins TRBV7-3 and TRBJ1-5; D unresolved. This CDR3 has 15 amino acids. The V and J ends lost 1 base and 0 bases respectively, with 7 bases between them. Germline V gene data show CDR1 as SGHTA and CDR2 as FQGTGA. Here the CDR3 DNA reads TGTGCCAGCAGCTTAAACAGTTATAGCAATCAGCCCCAGCATTTT. It translates to CASSLNSYSNQPQHF.

Only a few counts were recorded for this clone. The chain is built from TRBV24-1 and TRBJ2-7; 7 positions agree with TRBD2. The CDR3 is 14 residues long. With V trimmed by 6 bases and J by 3 bases, 7 bases remained unmatched. Germline V gene lookup returns CDR1 KGHDR and CDR2 SFDVKD. The CDR3 loop is CATSSDGGIYEQYF. In DNA form, the CDR3 reads TGTGCCACCAGTTCTGACGGGGGGATCTACGAGCAGTACTTC.

The rearrangement links TRBV6-2 or TRBV6-3 to TRBJ1-1, with D tentatively TRBD1 (5 bases). This CDR3 has 14 amino acids. The V gene lost 2 bases and the J gene lost 1 base, with 8 bases spanning the gap. Germline CDR1 is MNHEY and CDR2 is SVGEGT. The CDR3 sequence is CASSYAGRNTEAFF. The CDR3 bases are TGTGCCAGCAGTTACGCAGGGCGGAACACTGAAGCTTTCTTT.

The sample holds one count of this clone. This chain links TRBV11-3 with TRBJ2-1; 7 bases map to TRBD2. CDR1 is SGHNT, CDR2 YENEEA, per germline. J was trimmed by 4 bases and V by 5 bases; bases with no gene match: 8. There are 15 residues in the CDR3. The CDR3 loop reads CASSPSGNPYNEQFF. CDR3 sequence (DNA): TGTGCCAGCAGCCCCAGCGGGAATCCATACAATGAGCAGTTCTTC. The whole variable domain, remainder taken from reference TRBV11-3 and TRBJ2-1, is EAGVVQSPRYKIIEKKQPVAFWCNPISGHNTLYWYLQNLGQGPELLIRYENEEAVDDSQLPKDRFSAERLKGVDSTLKIQPAELGDSAVYLCASSPSGNPYNEQFFGPGTRLTVL.

This rearrangement joins TRBV19 to TRBJ2-5, with D perhaps TRBD2 (6 bases). Between the trimmed V and J ends, which lost 5 bases and 5 bases, there was a span of 21 bases. The CDR3 has 16 residues. Germline V gene lookup returns CDR1 LNHDA and CDR2 SQIVND (reference sequence). This chain's CDR3 is CASSPGWRGAVETQYF. CDR3 nucleotide sequence: TGTGCCAGTAGTCCGGGTTGGAGGGGAGCGGTGGAGACCCAGTACTTC.

The V call is TRBV13, the J call TRBJ2-1; 7 bases are a match to TRBD1. The CDR3 has 15 residues. Trimming removed 6 bases from V and 3 bases from J; junction bases left unmatched: 8. CDR1 is PRHDT, CDR2 FYEKMQ, per germline (reference sequence). CDR3 protein: CASSSQGDGYNEQFF. The DNA for the CDR3 is TGTGCCAGCAGTTCTCAGGGGGATGGCTACAATGAGCAGTTCTTC.